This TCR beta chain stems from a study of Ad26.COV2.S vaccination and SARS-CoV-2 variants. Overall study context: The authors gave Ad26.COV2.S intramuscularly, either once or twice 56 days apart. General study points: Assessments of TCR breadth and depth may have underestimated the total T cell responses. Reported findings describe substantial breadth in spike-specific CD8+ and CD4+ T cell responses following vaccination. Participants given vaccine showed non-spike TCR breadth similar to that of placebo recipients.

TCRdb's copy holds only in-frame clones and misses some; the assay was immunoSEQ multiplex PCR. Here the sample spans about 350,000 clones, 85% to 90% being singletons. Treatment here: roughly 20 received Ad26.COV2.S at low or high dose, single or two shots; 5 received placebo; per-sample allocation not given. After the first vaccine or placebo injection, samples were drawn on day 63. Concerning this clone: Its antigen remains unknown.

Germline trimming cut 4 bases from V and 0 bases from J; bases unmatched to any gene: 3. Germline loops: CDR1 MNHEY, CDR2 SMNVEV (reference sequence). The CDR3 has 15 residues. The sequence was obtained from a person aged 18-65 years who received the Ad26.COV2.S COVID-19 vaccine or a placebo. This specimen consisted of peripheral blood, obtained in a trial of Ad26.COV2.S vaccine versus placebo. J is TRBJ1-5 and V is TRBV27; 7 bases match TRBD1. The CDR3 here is CASSSQGYSNQPQHF. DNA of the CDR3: TGTGCCAGCAGTTCACAGGGGTATAGCAATCAGCCCCAGCATTTT.